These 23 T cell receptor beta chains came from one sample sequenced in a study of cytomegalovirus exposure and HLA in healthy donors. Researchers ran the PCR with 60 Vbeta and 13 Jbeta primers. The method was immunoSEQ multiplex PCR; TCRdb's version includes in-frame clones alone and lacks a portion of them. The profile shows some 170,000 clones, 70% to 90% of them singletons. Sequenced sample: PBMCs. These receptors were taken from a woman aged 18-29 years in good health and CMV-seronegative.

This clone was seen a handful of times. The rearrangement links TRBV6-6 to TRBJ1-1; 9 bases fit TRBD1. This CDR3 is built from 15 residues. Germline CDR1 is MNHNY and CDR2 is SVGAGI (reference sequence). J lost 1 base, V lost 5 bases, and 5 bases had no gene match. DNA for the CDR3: TGTGCCAGCAGTCGGACAGGGGTTCAGAACACTGAAGCTTTCTTT. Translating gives CASSRTGVQNTEAFF.

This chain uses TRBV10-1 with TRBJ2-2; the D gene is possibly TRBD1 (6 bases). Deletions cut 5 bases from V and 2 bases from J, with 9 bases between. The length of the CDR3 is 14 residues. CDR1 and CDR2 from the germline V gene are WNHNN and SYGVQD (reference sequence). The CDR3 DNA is TGCGCCAGCAGTCGGGACATAAACACCGGGGAGCTGTTTTTT. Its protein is CASSRDINTGELFF.

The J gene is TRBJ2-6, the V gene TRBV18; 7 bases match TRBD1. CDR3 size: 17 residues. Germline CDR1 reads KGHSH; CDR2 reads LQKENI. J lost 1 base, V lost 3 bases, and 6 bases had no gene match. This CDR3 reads CASSPPGQSSGANVLTF. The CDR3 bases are TGTGCCAGCTCACCTCCGGGACAGAGTTCTGGGGCCAACGTCCTGACTTTC.

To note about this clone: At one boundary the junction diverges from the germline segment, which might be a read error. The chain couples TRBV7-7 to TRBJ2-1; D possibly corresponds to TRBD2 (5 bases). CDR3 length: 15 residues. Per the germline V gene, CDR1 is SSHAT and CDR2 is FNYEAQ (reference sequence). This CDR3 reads CASSLAADSYNEQFF. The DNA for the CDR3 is TGTGCTAGCAGCTTAGCAGCGGACTCCTACAATGAGCAGTTCTTC.

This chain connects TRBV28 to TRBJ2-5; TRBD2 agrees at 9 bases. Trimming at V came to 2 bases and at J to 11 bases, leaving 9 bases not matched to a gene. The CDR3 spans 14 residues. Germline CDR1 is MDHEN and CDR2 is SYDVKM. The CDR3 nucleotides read TGTGCCAGCAGTTTACTAGCGGGATCTCTAACTCAGTACTTC. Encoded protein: CASSLLAGSLTQYF.

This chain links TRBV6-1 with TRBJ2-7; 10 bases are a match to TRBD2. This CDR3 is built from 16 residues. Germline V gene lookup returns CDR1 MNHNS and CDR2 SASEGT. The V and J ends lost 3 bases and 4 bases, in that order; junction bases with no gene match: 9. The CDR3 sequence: CASSDPTSGYSYEQYF. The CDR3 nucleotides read TGTGCCAGCAGTGACCCGACTAGCGGGTATAGTTACGAGCAGTACTTC.

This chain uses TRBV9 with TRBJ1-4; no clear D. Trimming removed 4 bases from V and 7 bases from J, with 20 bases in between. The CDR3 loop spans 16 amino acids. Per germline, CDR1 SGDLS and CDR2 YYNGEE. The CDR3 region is CASSTGGGVGREKLFF. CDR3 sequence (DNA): TGTGCCAGCAGCACCGGAGGCGGGGTAGGGCGTGAAAAACTGTTTTTT.

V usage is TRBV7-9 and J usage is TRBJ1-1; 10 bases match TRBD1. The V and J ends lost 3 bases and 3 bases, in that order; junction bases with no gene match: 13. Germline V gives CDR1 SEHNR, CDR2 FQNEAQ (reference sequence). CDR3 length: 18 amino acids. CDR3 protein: CASSLKTGGKFLDTEAFF. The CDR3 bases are TGTGCCAGCAGCTTGAAGACAGGGGGCAAGTTTTTAGACACTGAAGCTTTCTTT. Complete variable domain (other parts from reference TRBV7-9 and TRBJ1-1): DTGVSQNPRHKITKRGQNVTFRCDPISEHNRLYWYRQTLGQGPEFLTYFQNEAQLEKSRLLSDRFSAERPKGSFSTLEIQRTEQGDSAMYLCASSLKTGGKFLDTEAFFGQGTRLTVV.

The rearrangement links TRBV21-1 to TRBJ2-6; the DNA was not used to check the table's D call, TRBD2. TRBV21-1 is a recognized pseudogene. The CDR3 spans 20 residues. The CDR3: CASSKVEGGRCRTGANVLTF. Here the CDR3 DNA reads TGTGCCAGCAGCAAAGTTGAGGGGGGGAGGTGTCGGACTGGGGCCAACGTCCTGACTTTC.

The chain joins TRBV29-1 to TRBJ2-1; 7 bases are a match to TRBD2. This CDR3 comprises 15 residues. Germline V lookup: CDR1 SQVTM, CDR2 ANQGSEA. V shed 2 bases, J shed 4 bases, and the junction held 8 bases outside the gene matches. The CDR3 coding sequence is TGCAGCGTTGAACAGGGACTAAGAGGGTACAATGAGCAGTTCTTC. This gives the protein CSVEQGLRGYNEQFF.

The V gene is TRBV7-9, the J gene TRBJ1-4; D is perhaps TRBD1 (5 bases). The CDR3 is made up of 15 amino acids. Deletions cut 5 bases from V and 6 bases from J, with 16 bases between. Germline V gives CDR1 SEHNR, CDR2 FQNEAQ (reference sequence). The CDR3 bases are TGTGCCAGCAGCCCAGACAGTACCCTCGATGAAAAACTGTTTTTT. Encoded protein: CASSPDSTLDEKLFF.

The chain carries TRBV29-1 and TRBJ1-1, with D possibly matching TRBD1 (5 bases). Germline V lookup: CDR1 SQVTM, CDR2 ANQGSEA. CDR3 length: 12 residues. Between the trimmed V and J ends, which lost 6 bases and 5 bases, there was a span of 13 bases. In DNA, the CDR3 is TGCAGCGTCAGGAGGGGAACGACTGAAGCTTTCTTT. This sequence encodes CSVRRGTTEAFF.

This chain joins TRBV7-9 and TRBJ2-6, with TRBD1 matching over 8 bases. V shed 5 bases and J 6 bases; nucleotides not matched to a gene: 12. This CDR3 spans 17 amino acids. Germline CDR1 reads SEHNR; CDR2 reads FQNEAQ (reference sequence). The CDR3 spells CASSLEYRDRTANVLTF. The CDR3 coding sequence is TGTGCCAGCAGCCTAGAATACCGGGACAGGACGGCCAACGTCCTGACTTTC.

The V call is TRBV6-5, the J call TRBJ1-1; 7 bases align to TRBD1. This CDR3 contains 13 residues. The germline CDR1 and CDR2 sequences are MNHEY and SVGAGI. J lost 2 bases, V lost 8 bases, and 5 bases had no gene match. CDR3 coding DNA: TGTGCCAGCGCCCAGGGGGTAAACACTGAAGCTTTCTTT. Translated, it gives CASAQGVNTEAFF.

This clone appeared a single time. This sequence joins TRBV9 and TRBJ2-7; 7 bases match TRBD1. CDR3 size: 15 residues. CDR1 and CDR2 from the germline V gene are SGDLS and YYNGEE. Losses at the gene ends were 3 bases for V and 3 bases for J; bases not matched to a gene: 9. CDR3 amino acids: CASSEGGWGNYEQYF. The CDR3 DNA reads TGTGCCAGCAGCGAAGGGGGCTGGGGAAACTACGAGCAGTACTTC.

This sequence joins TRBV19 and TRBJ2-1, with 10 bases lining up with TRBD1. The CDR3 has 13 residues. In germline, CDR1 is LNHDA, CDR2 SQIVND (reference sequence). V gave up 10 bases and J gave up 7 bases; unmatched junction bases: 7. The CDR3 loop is CATGDRGGNEQFF. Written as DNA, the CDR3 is TGTGCCACCGGGGACAGGGGAGGGAATGAGCAGTTCTTC. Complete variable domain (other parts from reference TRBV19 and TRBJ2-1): DGGITQSPKYLFRKEGQNVTLSCEQNLNHDAMYWYRQDPGQGLRLIYYSQIVNDFQKGDIAEGYSVSREKKESFPLTVTSAQKNPTAFYLCATGDRGGNEQFFGPGTRLTVL.

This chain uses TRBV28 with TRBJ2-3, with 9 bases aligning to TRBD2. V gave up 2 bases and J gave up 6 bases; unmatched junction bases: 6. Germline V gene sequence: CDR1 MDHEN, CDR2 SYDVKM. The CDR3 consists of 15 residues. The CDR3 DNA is TGTGCCAGCAGTTTAGCTAGCGGGGTAGGGGATACGCAGTATTTT. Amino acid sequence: CASSLASGVGDTQYF.

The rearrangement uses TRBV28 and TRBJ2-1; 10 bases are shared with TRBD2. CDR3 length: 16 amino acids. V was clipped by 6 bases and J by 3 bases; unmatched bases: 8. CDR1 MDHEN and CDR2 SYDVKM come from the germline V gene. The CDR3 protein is CASSSPLAGVYNEQFF. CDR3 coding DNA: TGTGCCAGCAGCTCCCCTCTAGCGGGAGTCTACAATGAGCAGTTCTTC.

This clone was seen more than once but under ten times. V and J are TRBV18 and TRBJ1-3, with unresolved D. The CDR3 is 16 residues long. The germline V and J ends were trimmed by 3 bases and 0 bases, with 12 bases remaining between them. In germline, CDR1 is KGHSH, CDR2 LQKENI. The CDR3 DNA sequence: TGTGCCAGCTCACCGGAACAGCCACACTCTGGAAACACCATATATTTT. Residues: CASSPEQPHSGNTIYF.

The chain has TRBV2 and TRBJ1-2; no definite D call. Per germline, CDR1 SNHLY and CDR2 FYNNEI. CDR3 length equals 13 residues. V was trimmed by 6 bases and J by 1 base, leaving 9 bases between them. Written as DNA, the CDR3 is TGTGCCAGCAGGGAGAGCCTTAACTATGGCTACACCTTC. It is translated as CASRESLNYGYTF.

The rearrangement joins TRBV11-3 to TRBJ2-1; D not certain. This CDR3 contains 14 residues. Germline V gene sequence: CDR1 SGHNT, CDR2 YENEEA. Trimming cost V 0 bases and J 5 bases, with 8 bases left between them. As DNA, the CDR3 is TGTGCCAGCAGCTTAGATCGCCAGGACAATGAGCAGTTCTTC. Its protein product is CASSLDRQDNEQFF.

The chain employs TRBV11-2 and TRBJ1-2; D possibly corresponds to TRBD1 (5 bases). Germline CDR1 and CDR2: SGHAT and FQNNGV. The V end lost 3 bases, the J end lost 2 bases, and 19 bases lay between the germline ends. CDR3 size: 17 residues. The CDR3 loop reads CASSFTVSLEGNYGYTF. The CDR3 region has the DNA TGTGCCAGCAGCTTTACGGTCTCACTGGAGGGGAACTATGGCTACACCTTC.

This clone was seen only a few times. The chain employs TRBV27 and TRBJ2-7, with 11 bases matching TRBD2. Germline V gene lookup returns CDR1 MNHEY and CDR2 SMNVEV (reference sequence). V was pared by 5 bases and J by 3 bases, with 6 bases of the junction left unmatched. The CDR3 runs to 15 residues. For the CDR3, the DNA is TGTGCCAGCAGTCCCCGACTAGCGGGGCTCTACGAGCAGTACTTC. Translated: CASSPRLAGLYEQYF.